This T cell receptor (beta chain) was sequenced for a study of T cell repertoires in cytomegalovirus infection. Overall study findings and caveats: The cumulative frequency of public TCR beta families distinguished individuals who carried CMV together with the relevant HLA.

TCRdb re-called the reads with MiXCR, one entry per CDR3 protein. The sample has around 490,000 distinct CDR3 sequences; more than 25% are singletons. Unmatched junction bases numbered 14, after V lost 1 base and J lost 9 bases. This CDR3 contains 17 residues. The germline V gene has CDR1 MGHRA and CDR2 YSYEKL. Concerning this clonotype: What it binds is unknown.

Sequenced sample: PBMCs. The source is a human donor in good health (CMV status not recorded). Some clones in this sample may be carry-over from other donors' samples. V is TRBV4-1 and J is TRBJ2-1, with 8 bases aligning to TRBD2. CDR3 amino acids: CASSQGLARGLRAEQFF. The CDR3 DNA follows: TGCGCCAGCAGCCAAGGACTAGCGAGAGGTCTTAGGGCTGAGCAGTTCTTC.